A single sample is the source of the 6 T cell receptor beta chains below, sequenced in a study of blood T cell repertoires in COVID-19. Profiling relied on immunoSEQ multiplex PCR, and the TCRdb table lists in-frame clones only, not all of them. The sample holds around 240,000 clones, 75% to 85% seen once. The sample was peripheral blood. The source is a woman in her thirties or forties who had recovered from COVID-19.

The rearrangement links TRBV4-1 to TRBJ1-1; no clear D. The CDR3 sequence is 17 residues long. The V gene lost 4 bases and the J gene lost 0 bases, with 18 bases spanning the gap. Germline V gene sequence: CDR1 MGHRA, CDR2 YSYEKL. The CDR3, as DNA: TGCGCCAGCAGCCCTGGGGAAGCGGGTTTATTGAACACTGAAGCTTTCTTT. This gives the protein CASSPGEAGLLNTEAFF.

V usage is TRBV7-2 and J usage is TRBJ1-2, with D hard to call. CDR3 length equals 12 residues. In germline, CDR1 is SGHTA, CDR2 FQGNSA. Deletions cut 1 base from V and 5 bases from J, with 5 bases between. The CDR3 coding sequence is TGTGCCAGCAGCTTAGATTCGTATGGCTACACCTTC. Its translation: CASSLDSYGYTF. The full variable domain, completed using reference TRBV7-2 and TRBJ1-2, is GAGVSQSPSNKVTEKGKDVELRCDPISGHTALYWYRQSLGQGLEFLIYFQGNSAPDKSGLPSDRFSAERTGGSVSTLTIQRTQQEDSAVYLCASSLDSYGYTFGSGTRLTVV.

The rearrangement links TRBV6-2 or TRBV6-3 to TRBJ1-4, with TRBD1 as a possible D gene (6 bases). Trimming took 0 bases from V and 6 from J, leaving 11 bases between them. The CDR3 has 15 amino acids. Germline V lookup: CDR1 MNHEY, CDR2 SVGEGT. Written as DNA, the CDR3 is TGTGCCAGCAGTTACTCGATAACAGGGCATGAAAAACTGTTTTTT. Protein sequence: CASSYSITGHEKLFF.

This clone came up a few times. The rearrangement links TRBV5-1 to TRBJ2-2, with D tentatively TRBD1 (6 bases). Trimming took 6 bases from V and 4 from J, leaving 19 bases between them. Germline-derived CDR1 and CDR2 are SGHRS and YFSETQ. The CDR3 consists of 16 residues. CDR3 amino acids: CASTEPQGIGTGELFF. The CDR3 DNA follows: TGCGCCAGCACCGAGCCCCAGGGGATTGGCACCGGGGAGCTGTTTTTT.

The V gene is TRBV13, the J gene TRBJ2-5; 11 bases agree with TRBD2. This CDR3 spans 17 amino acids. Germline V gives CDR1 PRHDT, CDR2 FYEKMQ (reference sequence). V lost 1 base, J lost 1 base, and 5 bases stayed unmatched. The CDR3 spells CASSLVPSGGFQETQYF. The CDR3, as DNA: TGTGCCAGCAGCTTAGTGCCTAGCGGGGGGTTCCAAGAGACCCAGTACTTC. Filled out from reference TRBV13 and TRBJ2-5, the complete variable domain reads AAGVIQSPRHLIKEKRETATLKCYPIPRHDTVYWYQQGPGQDPQFLISFYEKMQSDKGSIPDRFSAQQFSDYHSELNMSSLELGDSALYFCASSLVPSGGFQETQYFGPGTRLLVL.

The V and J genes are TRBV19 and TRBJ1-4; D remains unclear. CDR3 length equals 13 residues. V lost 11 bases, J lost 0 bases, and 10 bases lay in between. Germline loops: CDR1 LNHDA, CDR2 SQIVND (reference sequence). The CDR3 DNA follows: TGTGCCTCCCGAGATGCAACTAATGAAAAACTGTTTTTT. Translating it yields CASRDATNEKLFF.